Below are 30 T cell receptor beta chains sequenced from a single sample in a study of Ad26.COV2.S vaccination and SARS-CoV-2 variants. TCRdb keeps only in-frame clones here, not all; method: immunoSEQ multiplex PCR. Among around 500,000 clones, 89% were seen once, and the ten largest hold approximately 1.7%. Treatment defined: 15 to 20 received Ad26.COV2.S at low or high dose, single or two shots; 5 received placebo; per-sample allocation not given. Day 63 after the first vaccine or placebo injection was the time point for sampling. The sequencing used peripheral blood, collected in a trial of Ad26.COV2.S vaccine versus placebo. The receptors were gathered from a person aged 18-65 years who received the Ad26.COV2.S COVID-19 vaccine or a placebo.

CDR3 nucleotides: TGCGCCAGCAGCGGGGACAGGGAGGGTTCACCCCTCCACTTT. It yields the protein CASSGDREGSPLHF. The rearrangement uses TRBV5-1 and TRBJ1-6, with 9 positions matching TRBD1. Germline-derived CDR1 and CDR2 are SGHRS and YFSETQ. The CDR3 runs 14 residues. V shed 4 bases, J shed 9 bases, and the junction held 5 bases outside the gene matches.

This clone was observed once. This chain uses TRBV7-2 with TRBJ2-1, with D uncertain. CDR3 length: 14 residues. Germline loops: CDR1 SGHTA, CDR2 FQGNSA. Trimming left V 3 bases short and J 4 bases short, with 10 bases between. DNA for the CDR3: TGTGCCAGCAGCTTCCTGGACCAGTACAATGAGCAGTTCTTC. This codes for CASSFLDQYNEQFF.

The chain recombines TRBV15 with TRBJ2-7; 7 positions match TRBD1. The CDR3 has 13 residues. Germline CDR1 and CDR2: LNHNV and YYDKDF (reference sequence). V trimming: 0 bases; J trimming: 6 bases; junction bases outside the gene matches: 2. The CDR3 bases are TGTGCCACCAGCAGAGAGGACAGGAGCGAGCAGTACTTC. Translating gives CATSREDRSEQYF.

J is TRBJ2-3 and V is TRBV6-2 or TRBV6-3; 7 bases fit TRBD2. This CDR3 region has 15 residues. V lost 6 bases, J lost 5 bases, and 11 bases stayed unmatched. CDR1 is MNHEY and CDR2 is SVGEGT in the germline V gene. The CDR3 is CASSPSGTPGDTQYF. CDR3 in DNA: TGTGCCAGCAGCCCGAGCGGGACCCCGGGAGATACGCAGTATTTT.

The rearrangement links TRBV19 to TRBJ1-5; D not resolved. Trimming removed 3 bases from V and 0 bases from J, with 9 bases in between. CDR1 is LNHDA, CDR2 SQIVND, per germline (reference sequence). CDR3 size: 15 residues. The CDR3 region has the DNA TGTGCCAGTAGTATTTGGACCTATAGCAATCAGCCCCAGCATTTT. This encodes CASSIWTYSNQPQHF.

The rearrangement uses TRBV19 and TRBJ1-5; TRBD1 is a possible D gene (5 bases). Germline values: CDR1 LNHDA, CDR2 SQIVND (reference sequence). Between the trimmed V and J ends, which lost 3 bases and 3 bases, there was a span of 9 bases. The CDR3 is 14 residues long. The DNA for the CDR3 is TGTGCCAGTAGTATCGACAGCCCCAATCAGCCCCAGCATTTT. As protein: CASSIDSPNQPQHF.

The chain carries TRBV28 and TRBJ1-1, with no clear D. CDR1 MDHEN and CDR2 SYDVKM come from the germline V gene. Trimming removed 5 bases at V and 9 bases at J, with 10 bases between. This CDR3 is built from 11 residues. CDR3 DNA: TGTGCCAGCAGTGTCTCGAGAAAAGCTTTCTTT. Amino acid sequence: CASSVSRKAFF.

The CDR3 region has the DNA TGTGCCAGCAGCCTGGGAGCGGGGTCCTACAATGAGCAGTTCTTC. Encoded protein: CASSLGAGSYNEQFF. The chain couples TRBV6-5 to TRBJ2-1; TRBD2 agrees at 7 bases. There are 15 residues in the CDR3. V gave up 6 bases and J gave up 1 base; unmatched junction bases: 6. Germline assignment: CDR1 MNHEY and CDR2 SVGAGI.

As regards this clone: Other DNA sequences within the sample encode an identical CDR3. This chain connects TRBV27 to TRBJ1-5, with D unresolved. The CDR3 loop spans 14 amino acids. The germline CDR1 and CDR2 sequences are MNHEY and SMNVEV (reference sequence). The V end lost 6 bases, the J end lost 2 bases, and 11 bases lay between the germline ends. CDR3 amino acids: CASSPGVGNQPQHF. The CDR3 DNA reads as TGTGCCAGCAGCCCCGGCGTGGGCAATCAGCCCCAGCATTTT.

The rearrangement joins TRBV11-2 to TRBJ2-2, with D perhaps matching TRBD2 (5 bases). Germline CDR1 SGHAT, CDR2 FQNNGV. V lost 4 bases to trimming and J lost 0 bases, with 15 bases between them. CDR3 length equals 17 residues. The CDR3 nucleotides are TGTGCCAGCAGCTCGTACTTTTCCGGGACGAACACCGGGGAGCTGTTTTTT. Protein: CASSSYFSGTNTGELFF.

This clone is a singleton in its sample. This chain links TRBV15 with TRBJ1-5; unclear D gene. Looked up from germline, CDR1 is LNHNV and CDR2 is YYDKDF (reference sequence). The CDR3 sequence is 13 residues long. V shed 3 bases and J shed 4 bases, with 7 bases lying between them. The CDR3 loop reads CATSSTSNQPQHF. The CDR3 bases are TGTGCCACCAGCAGTACCTCAAATCAGCCCCAGCATTTT.

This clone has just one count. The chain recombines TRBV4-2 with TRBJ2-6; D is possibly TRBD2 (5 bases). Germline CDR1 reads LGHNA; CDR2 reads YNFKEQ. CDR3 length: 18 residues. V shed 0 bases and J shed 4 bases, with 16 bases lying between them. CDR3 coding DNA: TGTGCCAGCAGCCAAGAAATGAGGATGGGAGCCGGGGCCAACGTCCTGACTTTC. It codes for CASSQEMRMGAGANVLTF.

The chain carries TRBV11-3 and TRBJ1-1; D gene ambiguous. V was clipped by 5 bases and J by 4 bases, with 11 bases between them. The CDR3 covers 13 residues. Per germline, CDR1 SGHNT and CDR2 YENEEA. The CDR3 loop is CASSLYMGTEAFF. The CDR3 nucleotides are TGTGCCAGCAGCCTCTACATGGGCACTGAAGCTTTCTTT.

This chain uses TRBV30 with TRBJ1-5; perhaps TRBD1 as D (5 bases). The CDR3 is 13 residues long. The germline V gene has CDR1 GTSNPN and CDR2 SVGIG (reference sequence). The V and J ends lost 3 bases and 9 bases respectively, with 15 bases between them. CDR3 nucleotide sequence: TGTGCCTGGAGGGCTGGAGGGGCCGGGCCCCAGCATTTT. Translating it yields CAWRAGGAGPQHF. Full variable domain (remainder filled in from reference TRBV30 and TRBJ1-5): SQTIHQWPATLVQPVGSPLSLECTVEGTSNPNLYWYRQAAGRGLQLLFYSVGIGQISSEVPQNLSASRPQDRQFILSSKKLLLSDSGFYLCAWRAGGAGPQHFGDGTRLSIL.

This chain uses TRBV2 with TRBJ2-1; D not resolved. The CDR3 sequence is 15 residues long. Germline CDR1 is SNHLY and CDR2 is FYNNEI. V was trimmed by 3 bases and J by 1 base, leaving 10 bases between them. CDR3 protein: CASSDILGSYNEQFF. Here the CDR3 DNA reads TGTGCCAGCAGTGATATACTGGGGTCCTACAATGAGCAGTTCTTC.

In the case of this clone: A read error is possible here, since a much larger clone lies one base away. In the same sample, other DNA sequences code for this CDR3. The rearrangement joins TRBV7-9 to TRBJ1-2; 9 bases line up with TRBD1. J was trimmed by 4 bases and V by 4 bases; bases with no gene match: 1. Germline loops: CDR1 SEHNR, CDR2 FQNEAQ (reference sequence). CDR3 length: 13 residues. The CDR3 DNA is TGTGCCAGCAGCTCGGGACAGGGCTATGGCTACACCTTC. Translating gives CASSSGQGYGYTF.

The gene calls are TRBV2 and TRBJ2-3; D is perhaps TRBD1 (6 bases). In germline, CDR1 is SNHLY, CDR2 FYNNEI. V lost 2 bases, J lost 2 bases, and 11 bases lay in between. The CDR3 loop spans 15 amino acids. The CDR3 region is CASSEMRQVTDTQYF. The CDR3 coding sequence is TGTGCCAGCAGTGAAATGCGACAGGTCACAGATACGCAGTATTTT.

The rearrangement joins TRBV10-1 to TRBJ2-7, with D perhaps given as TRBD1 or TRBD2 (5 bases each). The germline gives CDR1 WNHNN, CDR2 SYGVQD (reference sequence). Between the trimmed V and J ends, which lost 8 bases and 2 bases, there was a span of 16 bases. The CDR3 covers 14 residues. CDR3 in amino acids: CASGSRAGTYEQYF. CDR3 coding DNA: TGCGCCAGCGGCTCCAGGGCGGGCACCTACGAGCAGTACTTC.

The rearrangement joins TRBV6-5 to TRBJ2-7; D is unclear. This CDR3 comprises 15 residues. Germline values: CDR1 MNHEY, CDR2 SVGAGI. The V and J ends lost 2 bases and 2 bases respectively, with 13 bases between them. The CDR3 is CASSYTSQITYEQYF. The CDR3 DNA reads TGTGCCAGCAGTTACACCTCTCAGATAACCTACGAGCAGTACTTC.

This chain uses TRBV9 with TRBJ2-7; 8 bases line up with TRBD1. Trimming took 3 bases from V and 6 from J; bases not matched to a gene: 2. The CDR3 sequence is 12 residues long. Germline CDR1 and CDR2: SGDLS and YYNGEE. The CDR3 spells CASSGTGSEQYF. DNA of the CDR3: TGTGCCAGCAGCGGGACAGGGTCCGAGCAGTACTTC.

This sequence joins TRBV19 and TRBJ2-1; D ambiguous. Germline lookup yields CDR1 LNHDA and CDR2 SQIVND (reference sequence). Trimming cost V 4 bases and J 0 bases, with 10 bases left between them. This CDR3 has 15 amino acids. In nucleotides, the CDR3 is TGTGCCAGTAGTACCTCAGTAAACTCCTACAATGAGCAGTTCTTC. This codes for CASSTSVNSYNEQFF.

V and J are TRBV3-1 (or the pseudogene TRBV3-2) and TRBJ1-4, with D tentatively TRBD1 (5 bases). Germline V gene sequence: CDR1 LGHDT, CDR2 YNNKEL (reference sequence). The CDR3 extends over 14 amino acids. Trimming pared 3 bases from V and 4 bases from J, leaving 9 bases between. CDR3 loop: CASSHRDRNEKLFF. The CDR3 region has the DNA TGTGCCAGCAGCCATCGGGACCGTAATGAAAAACTGTTTTTT.

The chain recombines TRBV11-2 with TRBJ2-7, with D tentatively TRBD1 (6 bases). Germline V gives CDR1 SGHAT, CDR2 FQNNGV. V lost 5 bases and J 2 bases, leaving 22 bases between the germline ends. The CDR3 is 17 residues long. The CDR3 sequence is CASSHVYTQDRTYEQYF. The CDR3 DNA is TGTGCCAGCAGCCACGTCTATACTCAAGACAGGACCTACGAGCAGTACTTC.

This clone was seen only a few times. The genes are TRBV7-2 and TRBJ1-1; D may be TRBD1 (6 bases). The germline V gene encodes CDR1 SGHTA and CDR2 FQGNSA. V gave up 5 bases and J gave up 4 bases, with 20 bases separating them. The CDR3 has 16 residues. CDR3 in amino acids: CASSLSLGGGFTEAFF. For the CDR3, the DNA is TGTGCCAGCAGCCTGAGCCTCGGTGGGGGCTTCACTGAAGCTTTCTTT.

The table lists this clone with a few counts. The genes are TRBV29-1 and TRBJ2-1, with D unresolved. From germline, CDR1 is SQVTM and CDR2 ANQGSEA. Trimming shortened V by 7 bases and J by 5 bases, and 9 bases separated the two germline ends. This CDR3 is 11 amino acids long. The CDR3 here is CSATYHNEQFF. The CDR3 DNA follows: TGCAGCGCCACATACCACAATGAGCAGTTCTTC.

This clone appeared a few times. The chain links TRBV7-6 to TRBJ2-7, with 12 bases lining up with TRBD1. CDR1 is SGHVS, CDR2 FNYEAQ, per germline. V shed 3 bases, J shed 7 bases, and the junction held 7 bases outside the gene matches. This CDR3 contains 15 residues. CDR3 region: CASSLGGQGAEEQYF. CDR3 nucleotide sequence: TGTGCCAGCAGCTTGGGGGGACAGGGGGCGGAAGAGCAGTACTTC.

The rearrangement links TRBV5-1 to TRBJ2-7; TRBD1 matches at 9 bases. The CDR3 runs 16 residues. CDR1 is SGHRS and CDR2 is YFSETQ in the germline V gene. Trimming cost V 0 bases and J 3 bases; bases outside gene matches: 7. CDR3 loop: CASSLAPPGQGYEQYF. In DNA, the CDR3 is TGCGCCAGCAGCTTGGCCCCACCGGGACAGGGCTACGAGCAGTACTTC. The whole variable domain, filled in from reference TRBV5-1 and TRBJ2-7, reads KAGVTQTPRYLIKTRGQQVTLSCSPISGHRSVSWYQQTPGQGLQFLFEYFSETQRNKGNFPGRFSGRQFSNSRSEMNVSTLELGDSALYLCASSLAPPGQGYEQYFGPGTRLTVT.

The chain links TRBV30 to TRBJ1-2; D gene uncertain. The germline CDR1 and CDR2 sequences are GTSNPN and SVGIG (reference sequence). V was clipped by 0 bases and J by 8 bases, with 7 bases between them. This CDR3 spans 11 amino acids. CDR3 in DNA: TGTGCCTGGAGTGTCTCCGCAGGCTACACCTTC. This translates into CAWSVSAGYTF.

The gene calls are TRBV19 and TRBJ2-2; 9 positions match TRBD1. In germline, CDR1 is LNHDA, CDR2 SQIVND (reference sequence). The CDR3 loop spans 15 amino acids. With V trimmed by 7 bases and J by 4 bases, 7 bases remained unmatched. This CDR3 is CASTTGQGVTGELFF. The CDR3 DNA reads TGTGCCAGTACAACGGGACAGGGAGTCACCGGGGAGCTGTTTTTT. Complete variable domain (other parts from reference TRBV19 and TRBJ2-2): DGGITQSPKYLFRKEGQNVTLSCEQNLNHDAMYWYRQDPGQGLRLIYYSQIVNDFQKGDIAEGYSVSREKKESFPLTVTSAQKNPTAFYLCASTTGQGVTGELFFGEGSRLTVL.

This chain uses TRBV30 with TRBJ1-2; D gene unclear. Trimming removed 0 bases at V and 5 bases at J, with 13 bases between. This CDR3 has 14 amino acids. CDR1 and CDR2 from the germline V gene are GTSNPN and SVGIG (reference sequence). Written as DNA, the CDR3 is TGTGCCTGGAGTGTACGGTCGAGCTCTTATGGCTACACCTTC. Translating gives CAWSVRSSSYGYTF.